Listed below are T cell receptor beta chains from one sample, sequenced in a study of a mutant IDH1 vaccine in newly diagnosed glioma. Some clones are missing from TCRdb's copy, which holds only in-frame ones; the method was immunoSEQ multiplex PCR. Of about 28,000 clones in the sample, around 84% were seen once. Antigens for these TCRs are unknown. Sequenced material: PBMCs, taken from a glioma patient whose treatment included an IDH1 peptide vaccine. Receptors originate from a woman younger than 45 with glioma. Each CDR3 is given with its conserved first and last residue. A D gene is named only where the DNA matches it firmly. Clone size, where shown, is once, few, many, or a class for clones that have expanded.

CASSPPGVVGTEAFF	TGTGCCAGCAGCCCCCCCGGTGTGGTGGGCACTGAAGCTTTCTTT	NA	NA	TRBV7-2	TRBJ1-1
CATGGVGYTF	TGTGCCACCGGAGGGGTTGGCTACACCTTC	NA	NA	TRBV6-5	TRBJ1-2
CASSYNRDGQPQHF	TGTGCCAGCAGTTATAACCGGGACGGTCAGCCCCAGCATTTT	NA	NA	TRBV6-5	TRBJ1-5
CASSYRTGLAYEQYF	TGTGCCAGCAGTTACCGGACAGGCCTAGCCTACGAGCAGTACTTC	TRBD1	NA	TRBV6-6	TRBJ2-7
CASSMGEARGNQPQHF	TGTGCCAGTAGTATGGGGGAGGCCAGGGGGAATCAGCCCCAGCATTTT	TRBD1	NA	TRBV19	TRBJ1-5
CASSYSKSFTETQYF	TGTGCCAGCAGTTACTCGAAAAGTTTTACGGAGACCCAGTACTTC	NA	NA	TRBV6-6	TRBJ2-5
CASMQQGANYGYTF	TGTGCCAGTATGCAACAGGGGGCCAACTATGGCTACACCTTC	TRBD1	NA	TRBV19	TRBJ1-2
CASSPRGSGVTDTQYF	TGTGCCAGCAGCCCCCGGGGTAGCGGGGTCACAGATACGCAGTATTTT	TRBD2	NA	TRBV9	TRBJ2-3
CAKSPLWTVNYNSPLHF	TGCGCCAAATCACCCCTATGGACGGTTAACTATAATTCACCCCTCCACTTT	NA	NA	TRBV5-1	TRBJ1-6
CASSPGEGNTIYF	TGTGCCAGCTCACCAGGAGAGGGAAACACCATATATTTT	NA	NA	TRBV18	TRBJ1-3
CASSYSGEGNSPLHF	TGTGCCAGCAGTTACTCCGGGGAGGGGAATTCACCCCTCCACTTT	NA	NA	TRBV6-5	TRBJ1-6
CASSLSSYEQYF	TGTGCCAGCAGCTTAAGCAGCTACGAGCAGTACTTC	NA	NA	TRBV7-9	TRBJ2-7
CASSEGRYEQYF	TGTGCCAGCAGTGAGGGCCGGTACGAGCAGTACTTC	NA	NA	TRBV6-1	TRBJ2-7
CASSFLDSTEEQYF	TGTGCCAGCAGCTTCTTGGACAGTACGGAGGAGCAGTACTTC	NA	NA	TRBV5-8	TRBJ2-7
CASSAPIGRTGSLSGANVLTF	TGTGCCAGCAGCGCCCCGATCGGACGGACAGGGTCCCTCTCTGGGGCCAACGTCCTGACTTTC	TRBD1	NA	TRBV9	TRBJ2-6
CASSLEAQTGKLFF	TGTGCCAGCAGCTTAGAGGCCCAGACGGGAAAACTGTTTTTT	NA	NA	TRBV7-2	TRBJ1-4
CASSFSPREETQYF	TGTGCCAGCAGCTTTTCTCCCAGGGAAGAGACCCAGTACTTC	NA	NA	TRBV5-4	TRBJ2-5
CAWEEGKLTGELFF	TGTGCCTGGGAGGAGGGGAAGTTGACCGGGGAGCTGTTTTTT	NA	NA	TRBV30	TRBJ2-2
CASSSGEAEAFF	TGTGCCAGCTCATCCGGGGAGGCTGAAGCTTTCTTT	NA	NA	TRBV18	TRBJ1-1
CASSLVGRDGYTF	TGTGCCAGCAGCTTAGTTGGGAGGGATGGCTACACCTTC	NA	NA	TRBV7-2	TRBJ1-2
CASSGFPGAPNEKLFF	TGCGCCAGCAGTGGTTTTCCAGGGGCCCCTAATGAAAAACTGTTTTTT	NA	NA	TRBV10-2	TRBJ1-4
CAWESAGSTDTQYF	TGTGCCTGGGAGTCGGCGGGATCCACAGATACGCAGTATTTT	NA	few	TRBV30	TRBJ2-3
CASSQVASFSEAFF	TGCGCCAGCAGCCAAGTAGCCAGCTTCTCAGAAGCTTTCTTT	NA	once	TRBV4-1	TRBJ1-1
CASSLEVNTEAFF	TGCGCCAGCAGCTTGGAGGTGAACACTGAAGCTTTCTTT	NA	NA	TRBV5-1	TRBJ1-1